Shown below are 24 T cell receptor beta chains from a single sample sequenced in a study of blood T cell repertoires in COVID-19. Method: immunoSEQ multiplex PCR; TCRdb's copy keeps in-frame clones and lacks some. The sample lists 80,000 to 90,000 clones, more than 75% seen once, with 5.1% in the top ten. Sequencing was carried out using peripheral blood. These receptors were collected from a man aged 35-49 years with acute or convalescent COVID-19.

This rearrangement joins TRBV5-4 to TRBJ1-1, with TRBD1 as a possible D gene (5 bases). From germline, CDR1 is SGHNT and CDR2 YYREEE (reference sequence). V gave up 2 bases and J gave up 4 bases, with 18 bases separating them. CDR3 length equals 16 residues. Here the CDR3 reads CASSFHSGRDGTEAFF. CDR3 bases: TGTGCCAGCAGCTTTCATTCCGGCAGGGATGGCACTGAAGCTTTCTTT. Full variable domain (rest looked up from reference TRBV5-4 and TRBJ1-1): ETGVTQSPTHLIKTRGQQVTLRCSSQSGHNTVSWYQQALGQGPQFIFQYYREEENGRGNFPPRFSGLQFPNYSSELNVNALELDDSALYLCASSFHSGRDGTEAFFGQGTRLTVV.

This chain joins TRBV2 and TRBJ2-5; 10 nucleotides align to TRBD2. With 4 bases clipped from V and 2 bases from J, the junction kept 1 base outside the gene matches. Per germline, CDR1 SNHLY and CDR2 FYNNEI. This CDR3 is 14 amino acids long. The DNA of the CDR3 is TGTGCCAGCAGTGGGGGACTAGCGCAAGAGACCCAGTACTTC. Translating it yields CASSGGLAQETQYF.

The J gene is TRBJ1-3, the V gene TRBV29-1; D not certain. Germline V gene data show CDR1 as SQVTM and CDR2 as ANQGSEA. The CDR3 consists of 13 residues. Trimming pared 5 bases from V and 2 bases from J, leaving 10 bases between. The CDR3 protein is CSVQGLTGNTIYF. The CDR3 bases are TGCAGCGTTCAAGGGCTTACTGGAAACACCATATATTTT.

This clone appeared a single time. This chain connects TRBV30 to TRBJ1-1; TRBD1 matches at 9 bases. V shed 0 bases, J shed 6 bases, and the junction held 8 bases outside the gene matches. This CDR3 has 15 residues. CDR1 GTSNPN and CDR2 SVGIG come from the germline V gene (reference sequence). In nucleotides, the CDR3 is TGTGCCTGGAGTGTAGGGACAGGGCTAAGGGCTGAAGCTTTCTTT. It codes for CAWSVGTGLRAEAFF.

This rearrangement joins TRBV5-6 to TRBJ1-5; D might be TRBD1 (5 bases). The germline CDR1 and CDR2 sequences are SGHDT and YYEEEE. This CDR3 is 13 amino acids long. Trimming cost V 4 bases and J 6 bases, with 11 bases left between them. In nucleotides, the CDR3 is TGTGCCAGCAGCATGCAGGGTGGTCAGCCCCAGCATTTT. Translated, it gives CASSMQGGQPQHF.

There are a few counts of this clone. This chain uses TRBV6-1 with TRBJ2-1; D might be TRBD2 (7 bases). The CDR3 totals 14 residues. Germline CDR1 reads MNHNS; CDR2 reads SASEGT. Trimming removed 7 bases from V and 9 bases from J, with 19 bases in between. CDR3 residues: CASTNGGASVEQFF. CDR3 coding DNA: TGTGCCAGCACGAATGGGGGGGCCAGTGTTGAGCAGTTCTTC.

In this sample, this clone turned up once. The gene calls are TRBV9 and TRBJ2-7; 8 nucleotides match TRBD2. The CDR3 is 16 amino acids. Trimming took 0 bases from V and 3 from J; bases not matched to a gene: 8. Germline values: CDR1 SGDLS, CDR2 YYNGEE. CDR3 coding DNA: TGTGCCAGCAGCGTAGGGGGTAGACTAGCGAGCTACGAGCAGTACTTC. This gives the protein CASSVGGRLASYEQYF.

The V gene is TRBV30, the J gene TRBJ2-7; 9 bases map to TRBD2. The germline gives CDR1 GTSNPN, CDR2 SVGIG (reference sequence). The CDR3 has 13 amino acids. J was trimmed by 6 bases and V by 4 bases; bases with no gene match: 7. The CDR3 nucleotides are TGTGCCTGGACCTTAGCGGGAGCCGGCGAGCAGTACTTC. The encoded protein is CAWTLAGAGEQYF.

The rearrangement uses TRBV19 and TRBJ2-2, with D possibly matching TRBD2 (6 bases). This CDR3 is 13 amino acids long. Trimming removed 5 bases from V and 11 bases from J, with 15 bases in between. Germline CDR1 reads LNHDA; CDR2 reads SQIVND (reference sequence). The CDR3, as DNA: TGTGCCAGTAGTGCAGGACTACCCTTAGAGCTGTTTTTT. It is translated as CASSAGLPLELFF.

The rearrangement joins TRBV7-9 to TRBJ1-2, with D unclear. This CDR3 region has 13 residues. V was shortened by 2 bases and J by 2 bases, with 6 bases between the two germline ends. Per the germline V gene, CDR1 is SEHNR and CDR2 is FQNEAQ (reference sequence). CDR3 amino acids: CASSLNSNYGYTF. Written as DNA, the CDR3 is TGTGCCAGCAGCTTAAACTCAAACTATGGCTACACCTTC.

The rearrangement joins TRBV27 to TRBJ2-1; 9 nucleotides agree with TRBD2. From germline, CDR1 is MNHEY and CDR2 SMNVEV (reference sequence). V shed 1 base, J shed 8 bases, and the junction held 0 bases outside the gene matches. This CDR3 region has 13 residues. Written as DNA, the CDR3 is TGTGCCAGCAGTTTATGGACTAGCGATGAGCAGTTCTTC. Protein product: CASSLWTSDEQFF.

This clone was recorded only once. V usage is TRBV4-1 and J usage is TRBJ1-2; D gene ambiguous. V was clipped by 1 base and J by 5 bases, with 8 bases between them. The CDR3 runs 13 residues. Germline loops: CDR1 MGHRA, CDR2 YSYEKL. CDR3 protein: CASSQARDYGYTF. Here the CDR3 DNA reads TGCGCCAGCAGCCAAGCACGGGATTATGGCTACACCTTC.

The rearrangement joins TRBV6-6 to TRBJ1-1; 7 bases agree with TRBD1. The trim removed 2 bases at V and 5 bases at J, leaving 11 bases unmatched. The CDR3 covers 16 residues. Per the germline V gene, CDR1 is MNHNY and CDR2 is SVGAGI (reference sequence). CDR3 nucleotides: TGTGCCAGCAGTTACCCTCGATTACAGGGGTGGACTGAAGCTTTCTTT. Its translation is CASSYPRLQGWTEAFF.

The chain has TRBV10-2 and TRBJ1-6; possibly TRBD1 for D (6 bases). Trimming stripped 2 bases from V and 8 bases from J, with 16 bases between. The CDR3 sequence is 16 residues long. CDR1 WSHSY and CDR2 SAAADI come from the germline V gene. CDR3 residues: CASSEPHRVEDSPLHF. In DNA, the CDR3 is TGCGCCAGCAGTGAGCCCCACAGGGTTGAGGATTCACCCCTCCACTTT.

The V gene is TRBV7-3, the J gene TRBJ1-1; D may be TRBD1 (6 bases). From germline, CDR1 is SGHTA and CDR2 FQGTGA. With 4 bases removed from V and 4 bases from J, the gap between germline ends came to 13 bases. The CDR3 is 14 amino acids. The CDR3 sequence is CASSSQGPGTEAFF. The CDR3 DNA follows: TGTGCCAGCAGCTCCCAGGGGCCGGGCACTGAAGCTTTCTTT.

The V gene is TRBV5-4, the J gene TRBJ1-4, with TRBD1 as a possible D gene (6 bases). V lost 4 bases and J 5 bases, leaving 12 bases between the germline ends. The CDR3 runs to 14 residues. Looked up from germline, CDR1 is SGHNT and CDR2 is YYREEE (reference sequence). CDR3 sequence: CASSVDGQNEKLFF. CDR3 nucleotides: TGTGCCAGCAGCGTGGACGGACAGAATGAAAAACTGTTTTTT.

V and J are TRBV5-1 and TRBJ2-7; TRBD1 matches at 10 bases. Per the germline V gene, CDR1 is SGHRS and CDR2 is YFSETQ. The V segment lost 5 bases and the J segment 1 base; nucleotides outside the gene matches: 6. The CDR3 runs 15 residues. Here the CDR3 DNA reads TGCGCCAGCAGATCCGACAGGGGGCTTTCCTACGAGCAGTACTTC. Translated: CASRSDRGLSYEQYF.

The V gene is TRBV5-1, the J gene TRBJ2-1; 7 bases are shared with TRBD1. Unmatched junction bases numbered 13, after V lost 1 base and J lost 6 bases. The germline CDR1 and CDR2 sequences are SGHRS and YFSETQ. The CDR3 covers 17 residues. CDR3 sequence: CASSLTITGVSPNEQFF. CDR3 DNA: TGCGCCAGCAGCTTGACCATAACAGGGGTAAGCCCCAATGAGCAGTTCTTC.

V gene TRBV18 combines with J gene TRBJ2-3, with 7 bases lining up with TRBD1. In germline, CDR1 is KGHSH, CDR2 LQKENI. This CDR3 contains 15 residues. V lost 6 bases, J lost 6 bases, and 12 bases stayed unmatched. The CDR3 loop is CASSTGALNSDTQYF. For the CDR3, the DNA is TGTGCCAGCTCTACAGGGGCCTTAAATTCGGATACGCAGTATTTT. Full variable domain (outside the CDR3, taken from reference TRBV18 and TRBJ2-3): NAGVMQNPRHLVRRRGQEARLRCSPMKGHSHVYWYRQLPEEGLKFMVYLQKENIIDESGMPKERFSAEFPKEGPSILRIQQVVRGDSAAYFCASSTGALNSDTQYFGPGTRLTVL.

The chain combines TRBV19 with TRBJ2-5, with 8 bases that match TRBD2. CDR1 LNHDA and CDR2 SQIVND come from the germline V gene (reference sequence). The CDR3 contains 14 residues. J was trimmed by 4 bases and V by 9 bases; bases with no gene match: 10. The CDR3 DNA sequence: TGTGCCAGCCGAGTAGCGGGAATAGGAGAGACCCAGTACTTC. Its translation is CASRVAGIGETQYF.

The count of this clone is one. The CDR3 sequence: CASSLGTEYGYTF. The CDR3 DNA reads as TGCGCCAGCAGCTTGGGGACAGAATATGGCTACACCTTC. The rearrangement uses TRBV5-1 and TRBJ1-2, with D possibly TRBD1 on 6 matching bases. Deletions cut 0 bases from V and 5 bases from J, with 8 bases between. This CDR3 is built from 13 residues. Germline V gene data show CDR1 as SGHRS and CDR2 as YFSETQ.

This chain joins TRBV5-1 and TRBJ1-1; D gene ambiguous. The germline V gene has CDR1 SGHRS and CDR2 YFSETQ. This CDR3 spans 12 amino acids. The V end lost 5 bases, the J end lost 5 bases, and 10 bases lay between the germline ends. The CDR3: CASSQGGTEAFF. DNA for the CDR3: TGCGCCAGCAGTCAAGGAGGGACTGAAGCTTTCTTT.

V is TRBV10-3 and J is TRBJ2-1; 7 bases agree with TRBD1. CDR3 length: 12 residues. Germline V gene data show CDR1 as ENHRY and CDR2 as SYGVKD. V shed 4 bases and J 6 bases; nucleotides not matched to a gene: 0. The CDR3 spells CAISAGGNEQFF. In DNA, the CDR3 is TGTGCCATCAGTGCAGGGGGCAATGAGCAGTTCTTC.

The chain is built from TRBV12-5 and TRBJ1-1, with TRBD1 matching 9 bases. Germline CDR1 and CDR2: LGHNT and FRNRAP. This CDR3 region has 17 residues. Trimming took 1 base from V and 2 from J; bases not matched to a gene: 8. CDR3 sequence reads: CASGLGTGDRANTEAFF. The CDR3 region has the DNA TGTGCTAGTGGTTTGGGAACCGGGGACAGGGCAAACACTGAAGCTTTCTTT.